The rows below give T cell receptor beta chains drawn from one sample of a study of blood T cell repertoires in COVID-19. TCRdb's copy holds only in-frame clones and misses some; the assay was immunoSEQ multiplex PCR. Among about 110,000 clones listed, 76% were seen once. The sequenced sample was peripheral blood. The source of these receptors is an older man with COVID-19, enrolled during active disease. Both conserved end residues are part of each CDR3. Each record gives: clone size, D gene, V gene, J gene, CDR3 protein, CDR3 DNA. D genes are given only for firm matches. Size values are once, few and many counts, or a class for expanded clones, and some rows have none.

NA,NA,TRBV18,TRBJ2-7,CASSPRQGHEQYF,TGTGCCAGCTCACCCCGGCAGGGCCACGAGCAGTACTTC
few,TRBD1,TRBV28,TRBJ2-7,CASSPGTGHSYEQYF,TGTGCCAGCTCACCCGGGACAGGTCATTCCTACGAGCAGTACTTC
NA,NA,TRBV5-1,TRBJ2-7,CASSLGGSSSYEQYF,TGCGCCAGCAGCTTGGGCGGTTCCAGCTCCTACGAGCAGTACTTC
few,NA,TRBV20-1,TRBJ1-1,CSARSFPEAFF,TGCAGTGCTAGGAGCTTCCCCGAAGCTTTCTTT
NA,NA,TRBV6-5,TRBJ1-1,CASSPGGVEAFF,TGTGCCAGCAGTCCCGGGGGGGTGGAAGCTTTCTTT
few,TRBD1,TRBV5-4,TRBJ1-4,CASSLGGGAGEKLFF,TGTGCCAGCAGCTTAGGAGGGGGCGCGGGTGAAAAACTGTTTTTT
few,NA,TRBV19,TRBJ2-1,CASSITTYNEQFF,TGTGCCAGTAGTATAACAACCTACAATGAGCAGTTCTTC
NA,TRBD2,TRBV20-1,TRBJ2-5,CSASPGGPGETQYF,TGCAGTGCTAGTCCGGGAGGGCCAGGGGAGACCCAGTACTTC
few,TRBD1,TRBV4-3,TRBJ2-1,CASSQGEVYRGRNEQFF,TGCGCCAGCAGCCAAGGAGAAGTGTACAGGGGGCGGAATGAGCAGTTCTTC
NA,TRBD1,TRBV28,TRBJ2-7,CASGQGYEQYF,TGTGCCAGCGGACAGGGCTACGAGCAGTACTTC
NA,TRBD1,TRBV12-5,TRBJ2-3,CASGLGQGITDTQYF,TGTGCTAGTGGTTTGGGACAGGGTATCACGGATACGCAGTATTTT
NA,TRBD1,TRBV6-6,TRBJ1-5,CASSTRQGNQPQHF,TGTGCCAGCAGTACCCGACAGGGAAATCAGCCCCAGCATTTT
once,NA,TRBV19,TRBJ2-7,CATPQGLTGLSSYEQYF,TGTGCCACTCCCCAAGGGCTGACAGGCCTAAGCTCCTACGAGCAGTACTTC
NA,TRBD2,TRBV28,TRBJ2-5,CASGSLGLAGQETQYF,TGTGCCAGCGGTTCCCTCGGACTAGCGGGGCAAGAGACCCAGTACTTC
NA,TRBD2,TRBV27,TRBJ2-1,CASSLKLAGANEQFF,TGTGCCAGCAGTTTGAAACTAGCGGGAGCTAATGAGCAGTTCTTC
few,NA,TRBV18,TRBJ2-1,CASSPGRSSYNEQFF,TGTGCCAGCTCACCAGGTCGGAGCTCCTACAATGAGCAGTTCTTC
NA,NA,TRBV6-5,TRBJ1-2,CASTTWGELSYGYTF,TGTGCCAGCACCACATGGGGGGAGCTCAGCTATGGCTACACCTTC
NA,NA,TRBV9,TRBJ2-5,CASSDSQGWETQYF,TGTGCCAGCAGCGACAGCCAGGGCTGGGAGACCCAGTACTTC
NA,NA,TRBV21-1,TRBJ2-5,CASSKEETGGQETQYF,TGTGCCAGCAGCAAAGAAGAGACCGGGGGGCAAGAGACCCAGTACTTC
NA,TRBD1,TRBV5-1,TRBJ1-1,CASSLDRGRNTEAFF,TGCGCCAGCAGCTTGGACAGGGGGCGAAACACTGAAGCTTTCTTT
NA,TRBD1,TRBV2,TRBJ1-1,CASRYRGDTEAFF,TGTGCCAGCAGGTACAGGGGCGACACTGAAGCTTTCTTT
NA,NA,TRBV13,TRBJ1-1,CASSETRTFGEAFF,TGTGCCAGCAGCGAGACACGGACTTTCGGTGAAGCTTTCTTT
few,NA,TRBV3-1/TRBV3-2,TRBJ2-7,CASSQVRERFYEQYF,TGTGCCAGCAGCCAAGTCAGGGAACGTTTCTACGAGCAGTACTTC
NA,NA,TRBV2,TRBJ2-2,CASSEAASGRGELFF,TGTGCCAGCAGTGAAGCCGCCTCGGGTCGTGGGGAGCTGTTTTTT
once,TRBD1,TRBV6-5,TRBJ2-7,CASSYNQGAPGVF,TGTGCCAGCAGTTACAACCAGGGGGCGCCAGGGGTGTTC
once,NA,TRBV28,TRBJ2-7,CASSPLREVSEQYF,TGTGCCAGCAGTCCCCTCAGGGAGGTTTCCGAGCAGTACTTC
NA,NA,TRBV16,TRBJ1-5,CASSPWGVSNQPQHF,TGTGCCAGCAGCCCTTGGGGGGTTAGCAATCAGCCCCAGCATTTT
once,TRBD2,TRBV6-4,TRBJ2-2,CASSAAGGITGELFF,TGTGCCAGCAGTGCGGCGGGAGGAATCACCGGGGAGCTGTTTTTT
NA,TRBD1,TRBV28,TRBJ2-3,CASSLRDRGWIRRPYF,TGTGCCAGCAGTTTACGGGACAGGGGATGGATACGCAGACCGTATTTT
NA,TRBD1,TRBV29-1,TRBJ1-1,CSVERTGGAIEAFF,TGCAGCGTTGAGAGGACAGGGGGCGCGATTGAAGCTTTCTTT
once,NA,TRBV30,TRBJ2-3,CAWSVKGPVDTQYF,TGTGCCTGGAGTGTAAAGGGGCCCGTAGATACGCAGTATTTT
NA,TRBD2,TRBV3-1/TRBV3-2,TRBJ2-7,CASSQDILATYEQYF,TGTGCCAGCAGCCAAGATATACTAGCGACCTACGAGCAGTACTTC
NA,NA,TRBV4-3,TRBJ2-7,CASSQGGRVGEQYF,TGCGCCAGCAGCCAAGGGGGCAGGGTTGGCGAGCAGTACTTC
NA,TRBD2,TRBV7-6,TRBJ2-1,CASSDLAGGENEQFF,TGTGCCAGCAGCGATCTAGCGGGAGGGGAAAATGAGCAGTTCTTC
many,NA,TRBV2,TRBJ1-1,CASSAGENTEAFF,TGTGCCAGCAGTGCAGGGGAGAACACTGAAGCTTTCTTT
NA,NA,TRBV24-1,TRBJ1-1,CATSPDGGGDEAFF,TGTGCCACCAGTCCCGACGGGGGGGGAGATGAAGCTTTCTTT
NA,TRBD1,TRBV2,TRBJ1-5,CASSQDRVGNQPQHF,TGTGCCAGCAGTCAGGACAGGGTTGGCAATCAGCCCCAGCATTTT
NA,NA,TRBV28,TRBJ2-1,CASSLGEQQFF,TGTGCCAGCAGTTTAGGAGAGCAGCAGTTCTTC
NA,TRBD1,TRBV4-1,TRBJ1-1,CASSQADRVSTEAFF,TGCGCCAGCAGCCAGGCCGACAGGGTTAGTACTGAAGCTTTCTTT
few,TRBD1,TRBV28,TRBJ2-5,CASRGQGASETQYF,TGTGCCAGCAGGGGACAGGGGGCGTCAGAGACCCAGTACTTC
few,NA,TRBV4-1,TRBJ2-7,CASSQARGDYEQYF,TGCGCCAGCAGCCAAGCCAGGGGGGACTACGAGCAGTACTTC
NA,NA,TRBV6-2/TRBV6-3,TRBJ1-6,CASSRDTAYNSPLHF,TGTGCCAGCAGTCGGGACACCGCCTATAATTCACCCCTCCACTTT
NA,NA,TRBV27,TRBJ2-7,CASSFFGEDEQYF,TGTGCCAGCAGTTTTTTTGGGGAGGACGAGCAGTACTTC
NA,NA,TRBV28,TRBJ1-6,CASSLKGWRNSPLHF,TGTGCCAGCAGTCTAAAGGGGTGGCGGAATTCACCCCTCCACTTT
NA,TRBD2,TRBV5-1,TRBJ2-5,CASSPGFAGGVETQYF,TGCGCCAGCAGCCCAGGATTTGCGGGAGGGGTCGAGACCCAGTACTTC
NA,NA,TRBV15,TRBJ2-1,CATSTSPGLVKNEQFF,TGTGCCACCAGCACTTCACCGGGACTCGTTAAAAATGAGCAGTTCTTC
NA,TRBD1,TRBV28,TRBJ1-5,CASSFPGQEINQPQHF,TGTGCCAGCAGTTTTCCGGGACAGGAGATCAATCAGCCCCAGCATTTT
NA,TRBD1,TRBV6-5,TRBJ2-7,CASRTRGGINEQYF,TGTGCCAGCAGGACCCGAGGGGGCATAAACGAGCAGTACTTC
once,TRBD2,TRBV27,TRBJ2-7,CASRTLGTSGVQYF,TGTGCCAGCCGAACACTCGGGACTAGTGGCGTGCAGTACTTC
NA,NA,TRBV5-1,TRBJ2-2,CASRSRRPGYAGELFF,TGCGCCAGCAGAAGTAGGCGACCCGGGTACGCCGGGGAGCTGTTTTTT
NA,NA,TRBV19,TRBJ1-2,CASSDITTGMRSYGYTF,TGTGCCAGTAGTGACATCACTACAGGGATGAGGAGCTATGGCTACACCTTC
few,NA,TRBV5-1,TRBJ2-7,CASSPTDFVREQYF,TGCGCCAGCAGCCCCACAGATTTTGTACGGGAGCAGTACTTC
NA,NA,TRBV4-2,TRBJ2-1,CASSQGTSRYGEQFF,TGTGCCAGCAGCCAAGGTACTAGCCGGTACGGTGAGCAGTTCTTC
NA,NA,TRBV5-1,TRBJ2-2,CASSLAWNTGELFF,TGCGCCAGCAGCTTGGCTTGGAACACCGGGGAGCTGTTTTTT
NA,TRBD1,TRBV19,TRBJ1-2,CASSIDRKDRGRNGYTF,TGTGCCAGTAGTATAGATCGAAAAGACAGGGGGCGAAACGGCTACACCTTC
NA,NA,TRBV27,TRBJ1-2,CASRSWERNYGYTF,TGTGCCAGTAGGTCCTGGGAGAGAAACTATGGCTACACCTTC
NA,NA,TRBV19,TRBJ2-7,CASSPPNGGYEQYF,TGTGCCAGTAGCCCCCCGAATGGGGGGTACGAGCAGTACTTC
NA,TRBD1,TRBV5-1,TRBJ1-2,CASSPGGTGANYGYTF,TGCGCCAGCAGCCCAGGTGGGACAGGGGCTAACTATGGCTACACCTTC
NA,TRBD2,TRBV19,TRBJ2-1,CASKGGLAGGYEQFF,TGTGCCAGTAAGGGGGGACTAGCGGGAGGCTATGAGCAGTTCTTC
NA,NA,TRBV7-9,TRBJ2-7,CASSPGYEQYF,TGTGCCAGCTCTCCAGGCTACGAGCAGTACTTC